This T cell receptor (beta chain) was sequenced for a study of early T cells in non-severe SARS-CoV-2 infection. The table lists this clonotype with many counts. TCRdb fed the 5' RACE reads into MiXCR, producing one record per CDR3 protein. The data contain about 69,000 distinct CDR3 sequences, about an eighth of them singletons. This CDR3 spans 15 amino acids. The germline CDR1 and CDR2 sequences are SGHNT and YYREEE (reference sequence). V lost 4 bases to trimming and J lost 5 bases, with 17 bases between them. This sequence joins TRBV5-4 and TRBJ2-3, with D perhaps being TRBD1 or TRBD2 (7 bases each). The clonotype originates from an adult who was a healthcare worker with PCR-confirmed SARS-CoV-2 infection or an uninfected control (not recorded which). The material was whole blood, obtained at baseline. CDR3 protein: CASSPWGGGRDTQYF. The DNA for the CDR3 is TGTGCCAGCAGCCCGTGGGGAGGGGGCAGAGATACGCAGTATTTT.